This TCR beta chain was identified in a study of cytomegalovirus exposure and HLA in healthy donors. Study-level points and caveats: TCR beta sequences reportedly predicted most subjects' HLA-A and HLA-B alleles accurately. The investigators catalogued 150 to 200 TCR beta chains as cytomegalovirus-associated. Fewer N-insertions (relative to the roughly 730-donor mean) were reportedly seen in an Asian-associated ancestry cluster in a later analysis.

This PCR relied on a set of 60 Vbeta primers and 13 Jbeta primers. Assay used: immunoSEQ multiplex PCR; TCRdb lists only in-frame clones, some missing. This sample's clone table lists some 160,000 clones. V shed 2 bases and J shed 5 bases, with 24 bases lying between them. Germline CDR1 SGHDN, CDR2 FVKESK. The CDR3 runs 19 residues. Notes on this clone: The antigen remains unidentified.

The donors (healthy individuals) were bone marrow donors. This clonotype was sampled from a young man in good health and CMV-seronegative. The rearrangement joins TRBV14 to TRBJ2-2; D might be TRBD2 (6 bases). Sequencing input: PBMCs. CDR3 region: CASSQRRGLGRGWTGELFF. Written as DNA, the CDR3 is TGTGCCAGCAGCCAACGGCGGGGCTTAGGCCGGGGCTGGACCGGGGAGCTGTTTTTT.